Each of the 19 T cell receptor beta chains below was sequenced from the same sample in a study of beta chain features in type 1 diabetes. Their cognate antigens are unknown. Every isolated RNA sample was fully reverse transcribed, so sequencing captured expressed TCRB transcripts. Libraries were prepared by immunoSEQ multiplex PCR; TCRdb keeps only in-frame clonotypes and omits some of them. The sample consists of almost 350,000 clones, 9.3% of them appearing once. Study-level results: TCRB CDR3 length was moderately but significantly reduced in all four CD4+ subsets of Type 1 diabetes patients.

Sequenced input: central memory CD4+ T cells from blood. All receptors come from a young man with type 1 diabetes.

This clone has ten or more counts. The chain employs TRBV5-1 and TRBJ1-1, with no clear D. This CDR3 has 16 residues. Germline assignment: CDR1 SGHRS and CDR2 YFSETQ. V lost 0 bases, J lost 2 bases, and 14 bases lay in between. CDR3 residues: CASSLEPQESNTEAFF. The CDR3 nucleotides are TGCGCCAGCAGCTTGGAACCCCAAGAGAGCAACACTGAAGCTTTCTTT.

This clone was observed at least ten times. This chain's CDR3 is CASEGVGELFF. The CDR3 coding sequence is TGTGCCAGCGAGGGTGTCGGGGAGCTGTTTTTT. The chain carries TRBV7-9 and TRBJ2-2, with D perhaps matching TRBD2 (5 bases). In germline, CDR1 is SEHNR, CDR2 FQNEAQ (reference sequence). The V end was cut by 8 bases, the J end by 7 bases, with 8 bases between. The CDR3 is made up of 11 amino acids.

This chain connects TRBV2 to TRBJ1-5; D unresolved. This CDR3 has 14 residues. CDR1 and CDR2 from the germline V gene are SNHLY and FYNNEI. The V gene lost 3 bases and the J gene lost 7 bases, with 13 bases spanning the gap. The CDR3 region has the DNA TGTGCCAGCAGTGATGACGGGTCCGGCCAGCCCCAGCATTTT. Its translation: CASSDDGSGQPQHF.

The sample holds a few counts of this clone. The same CDR3 can be traced to other DNA sequences in this sample. The V call is TRBV5-1, the J call TRBJ1-1; no definite D call. CDR3 length: 14 amino acids. From germline, CDR1 is SGHRS and CDR2 YFSETQ. The ends were cut back, 0 bases at V and 1 base at J, with 7 bases in the middle. CDR3 coding DNA: TGCGCCAGCAGCTTGGGGGCAGGGAACACTGAAGCTTTCTTT. Amino acid sequence: CASSLGAGNTEAFF.

This clone was seen only a few times. The chain links TRBV27 to TRBJ1-5; the D is unclear. V lost 3 bases to trimming and J lost 4 bases, with 4 bases between them. The germline V gene encodes CDR1 MNHEY and CDR2 SMNVEV (reference sequence). CDR3 size: 12 residues. CDR3 bases: TGTGCCAGCAGTTTTCGTAATCAGCCCCAGCATTTT. It is translated as CASSFRNQPQHF.

A few counts support this clone. The rearrangement uses TRBV5-1 and TRBJ2-5, with 8 bases fitting TRBD1. The V gene's germline CDR1 is SGHRS and CDR2 YFSETQ. V dropped 1 base and J dropped 0; count of bases not matched to a gene: 5. The CDR3 spans 16 residues. Here the CDR3 reads CASSLNAGQDQETQYF. The DNA of the CDR3 is TGCGCCAGCAGCTTGAATGCGGGACAGGACCAAGAGACCCAGTACTTC.

The CDR3 reads CASSGQGIADTQYF. The CDR3 DNA is TGTGCCAGCAGCGGACAGGGGATTGCAGATACGCAGTATTTT. The V gene is TRBV2, the J gene TRBJ2-3; TRBD1 aligns across 9 bases. The CDR3 is made up of 14 amino acids. CDR1 is SNHLY, CDR2 FYNNEI, per germline. The V and J ends lost 6 bases and 4 bases, in that order; junction bases with no gene match: 5.

The chain carries TRBV15 and TRBJ2-5; D perhaps matches TRBD1 (5 bases). The V end lost 0 bases, the J end lost 3 bases, and 8 bases lay between the germline ends. The CDR3 runs to 14 residues. The V gene's germline CDR1 is LNHNV and CDR2 YYDKDF (reference sequence). The CDR3 DNA reads TGTGCCACCAGCAGAGATCAGGGCGAAGAGACCCAGTACTTC. It encodes CATSRDQGEETQYF.

This clone was counted ten times or more. V and J are TRBV7-6 and TRBJ2-3; weak D call: TRBD2 (7 bases). Germline assignment: CDR1 SGHVS and CDR2 FNYEAQ. The CDR3 spans 15 residues. V dropped 2 bases and J dropped 5 bases, with 14 bases sitting between them. The CDR3 DNA sequence: TGTGCCAGCAGCTTATCGGGGGGCCAAGGAGATACGCAGTATTTT. This encodes CASSLSGGQGDTQYF.

The chain recombines TRBV5-1 with TRBJ2-1, with 7 bases lining up with TRBD1. The germline V gene has CDR1 SGHRS and CDR2 YFSETQ. The trim removed 1 base at V and 5 bases at J, leaving 9 bases unmatched. This CDR3 has 16 amino acids. The CDR3 nucleotides are TGCGCCAGCAGCTTGCCTCGACGACAGGGAGACAATGAGCAGTTCTTC. This gives the protein CASSLPRRQGDNEQFF.

This clone was counted only a few times. The rearrangement links TRBV9 to TRBJ2-1; 8 positions match TRBD2. This CDR3 has 15 amino acids. V dropped 6 bases and J dropped 4; count of bases not matched to a gene: 9. Germline CDR1 and CDR2: SGDLS and YYNGEE. CDR3 sequence reads: CASNVGGAQYNEQFF. The CDR3 nucleotides are TGTGCCAGCAATGTCGGGGGGGCCCAGTACAATGAGCAGTTCTTC. Drawing the rest from reference TRBV9 and TRBJ2-1, the complete variable domain is DSGVTQTPKHLITATGQRVTLRCSPRSGDLSVYWYQQSLDQGLQFLIQYYNGEERAKGNILERFSAQQFPDLHSELNLSSLELGDSALYFCASNVGGAQYNEQFFGPGTRLTVL.

The V call is TRBV30, the J call TRBJ1-2; 8 bases align to TRBD1. V lost 1 base and J lost 6; bases outside the gene matches: 4. This CDR3 region has 13 residues. Germline V CDR1 and CDR2: GTSNPN, SVGIG (reference sequence). CDR3 in amino acids: CAWSGQGADGYTF. In DNA form, the CDR3 reads TGTGCCTGGAGTGGCCAGGGGGCTGATGGCTACACCTTC.

This chain links TRBV5-1 with TRBJ1-1, with 9 bases aligning to TRBD1. The CDR3 sequence is 14 residues long. V shed 5 bases and J 1 base; nucleotides not matched to a gene: 3. CDR1 is SGHRS, CDR2 YFSETQ, per germline. In nucleotides, the CDR3 is TGCGCCAGCAGTACAGGGGGCAAGAACACTGAAGCTTTCTTT. Protein: CASSTGGKNTEAFF.

For this clone: This sample also contains other DNA sequences that code for the same CDR3. The V gene is TRBV7-2, the J gene TRBJ2-3; D possibly corresponds to TRBD1 (7 bases). The ends were cut back, 6 bases at V and 2 bases at J, with 15 bases in the middle. Germline V gene sequence: CDR1 SGHTA, CDR2 FQGNSA. The CDR3 has 15 residues. The CDR3 loop reads CASSFDRDSTDTQYF. Here the CDR3 DNA reads TGTGCCAGCAGTTTCGACAGGGACTCCACAGATACGCAGTATTTT.

The chain employs TRBV11-2 and TRBJ2-3; a possible D gene is TRBD2 (5 bases). Trimming took 2 bases from V and 0 from J, leaving 9 bases between them. The CDR3 is 15 residues long. CDR1 and CDR2 (germline): SGHAT, FQNNGV. CDR3 in DNA: TGTGCCAGCAGCTTAAGAGGGCTAAGCACAGATACGCAGTATTTT. It yields the protein CASSLRGLSTDTQYF.

The CDR3 region is CASSTFPGQGDTGELFF. Here the CDR3 DNA reads TGTGCCAGCAGTACGTTCCCAGGACAGGGGGACACCGGGGAGCTGTTTTTT. The gene calls are TRBV28 and TRBJ2-2; 10 bases are a match to TRBD1. J lost 3 bases, V lost 5 bases, and 9 bases had no gene match. Per germline, CDR1 MDHEN and CDR2 SYDVKM. The CDR3 is 17 amino acids.

This clone was seen a handful of times. The rearrangement links TRBV5-4 to TRBJ2-5; TRBD1 might be the D (5 bases). The CDR3 spans 14 residues. Germline-derived CDR1 and CDR2 are SGHNT and YYREEE (reference sequence). V dropped 3 bases and J dropped 2 bases, with 11 bases sitting between them. This CDR3 reads CASSSDNRQETQYF. The CDR3 region has the DNA TGTGCCAGCAGCTCGGACAATCGGCAAGAGACCCAGTACTTC. Together with reference TRBV5-4 and TRBJ2-5, the CDR3 gives the full variable domain: ETGVTQSPTHLIKTRGQQVTLRCSSQSGHNTVSWYQQALGQGPQFIFQYYREEENGRGNFPPRFSGLQFPNYSSELNVNALELDDSALYLCASSSDNRQETQYFGPGTRLLVL.

CDR3 nucleotide sequence: TGTGCCAGCAGACGGGGTTGGGGAGGTACGCAGTATTTT. The encoded protein is CASRRGWGGTQYF. V is TRBV6-5 and J is TRBJ2-3, with a tentative D call TRBD2 (6 bases). The CDR3 spans 13 residues. V was clipped by 6 bases and J by 8 bases, with 15 bases between them. CDR1 is MNHEY, CDR2 SVGAGI, per germline.

This clone was seen a few times. The V and J genes are TRBV7-9 and TRBJ2-5; D uncertain. Trimming cost V 3 bases and J 2 bases, with 7 bases left between them. Per germline, CDR1 SEHNR and CDR2 FQNEAQ (reference sequence). This CDR3 is 13 amino acids long. The CDR3 nucleotides read TGTGCCAGCAGCTTTGGGCCGCAAGAGACCCAGTACTTC. Translating it yields CASSFGPQETQYF.